This T cell receptor (beta chain) was found in a study of T cell repertoires in aging, cancer and after chemotherapy. Study-level background: Patients with chronic lymphocytic leukemia were sampled before and after fludarabine- or bendamustine-based chemotherapy. Some 8.1 million TCR reads were in the whole dataset.

On this clonotype itself: A much larger clone lies a single base off, so this may be a read error.

A mixed TRB-A/B primer pool amplified rearranged TRB by multiplex touch-down PCR. TCRdb ran MiXCR on the multiplex PCR reads and lists one entry per CDR3 protein. This sample carries 1,300 to 1,500 distinct CDR3 sequences, around 23% of them seen once, and the ten largest clones take 30% to 45%. The CDR3 is 13 amino acids. Amplification of TCR beta used genomic DNA extracted from peripheral blood. The J gene is TRBJ2-2, the V gene TRBV21-1; no DNA check was done on the table's D call, TRBD1. TRBV21-1 represents a pseudogene. The TCR comes from a human donor with a blood cancer. Sequenced sample: blood. For the CDR3, the DNA is TGTGCCACCAAAAATCCCGGGGGCGGGGGGCTGTTTTTT. Its translation: CATKNPGGGGLFF.